This T cell receptor (beta chain) is from a study of T-cell reconstitution after alpha-beta-depleted transplantation in children. This clonotype was observed at least ten times. Unique molecular identifiers were used in preparing the TCRbeta library. One entry per CDR3 protein results from TCRdb running MiXCR on the PCR reads. This repertoire shows hundreds of thousands of distinct CDR3 sequences, more than 10% found once; its top ten account for over 2%. CDR3 length: 16 amino acids. With V trimmed by 1 base and J by 0 bases, 4 bases remained unmatched. CDR1 and CDR2 from the germline V gene are SGHRS and YFSETQ.

The sample consisted of PBMCs from the stem cell graft donor, taken from the stem cell graft. The TCR comes from a human donor who donated a stem cell graft to a child with acute lymphoblastic leukemia. The rearrangement joins TRBV5-1 to TRBJ2-3; 8 nucleotides align to TRBD2. Here the CDR3 reads CASSLRIAGSTDTQYF. The CDR3 DNA follows: TGCGCCAGCAGCTTGCGCATAGCGGGAAGCACAGATACGCAGTATTTT.